Listed here are 8 T cell receptor beta chains from one sample, sequenced in a study of blood T cell repertoires in COVID-19 (dated by TCRdb to 2019 to 2021). Libraries were made using the immunoSEQ multiplex PCR assay. Here the immuneACCESS table is served through TCRdb, limited to in-frame sequences with V and J called. Missing clones are a known gap in these copies; in checked studies unresolved V genes cover under half, and the rest lacks a known reason. In this sample the table shows about 210,000 clones, approximately 84% of which occur a single time. The top ten constitute over 6% of the sample. Sequencing input: peripheral blood. The receptors come from a woman of 80 years or more with COVID-19, enrolled during active disease.

The chain carries TRBV5-6 and TRBJ1-6, with TRBD1 identical over 7 bases. The ends lost 4 bases at V and 0 bases at J; junction bases unmatched: 7. CDR3 size: 17 residues. Germline V lookup: CDR1 SGHDT, CDR2 YYEEEE. DNA of the CDR3: TGTGCCAGCAGCGAGGACAGGCCGAGCTCCTATAATTCACCCCTCCACTTT. As protein: CASSEDRPSSYNSPLHF.

CDR3 protein: CASSYGTGSNTEAFF. The CDR3 DNA is TGTGCCAGCAGTTACGGGACAGGGAGCAACACTGAAGCTTTCTTT. V is TRBV6-5 and J is TRBJ1-1; 9 bases line up with TRBD1. Germline V gene sequence: CDR1 MNHEY, CDR2 SVGAGI. The CDR3 consists of 15 residues. The junction had 3 bases not matched to a gene; V was cut back by 2 bases and J by 2 bases.

The chain links TRBV6-1 to TRBJ2-4, with a possible D match to TRBD2 (6 bases). The V gene lost 0 bases and the J gene lost 4 bases, with 10 bases spanning the gap. This CDR3 has 15 residues. Germline lookup yields CDR1 MNHNS and CDR2 SASEGT. CDR3 amino acids: CASSEAWGRKNIQYF. The CDR3 DNA follows: TGTGCCAGCAGTGAAGCCTGGGGGAGGAAAAACATTCAGTACTTC.

Only a few counts were recorded for this clone. The chain is built from TRBV12-3 or TRBV12-4 and TRBJ1-1; 7 positions agree with TRBD1. J was trimmed by 4 bases and V by 6 bases; bases with no gene match: 5. The CDR3 is made up of 13 amino acids. DNA of the CDR3: TGTGCCAGCAGCAAAACAGGGGTCACTGAAGCTTTCTTT. Protein: CASSKTGVTEAFF.

The J gene is TRBJ2-3, the V gene TRBV2; D might be TRBD1 (6 bases). Germline V gene sequence: CDR1 SNHLY, CDR2 FYNNEI. Trimming left V 3 bases short and J 9 bases short, with 13 bases between. This CDR3 comprises 13 residues. In nucleotides, the CDR3 is TGTGCCAGCAGTGACAGGGGCGCAGTCACGCAGTATTTT. This translates into CASSDRGAVTQYF.

V usage is TRBV2 and J usage is TRBJ2-7, with TRBD2 identical over 9 bases. CDR3 size: 15 residues. Trimming at V came to 7 bases and at J to 4 bases, leaving 11 bases not matched to a gene. CDR1 and CDR2 from the germline V gene are SNHLY and FYNNEI. Written as DNA, the CDR3 is TGTGCCAGCATCTTAGCGGGAGAACGTTGGTACGAGCAGTACTTC. Translating gives CASILAGERWYEQYF.

The sample holds a few counts of this clone. The rearrangement uses TRBV27 and TRBJ2-7; D gene uncertain. Trimming took off 4 bases at V and 3 bases at J, with 7 bases between the two ends. The CDR3 sequence is 12 residues long. Germline CDR1 and CDR2: MNHEY and SMNVEV (reference sequence). CDR3 amino acids: CASSSVGYEQYF. The CDR3 region has the DNA TGTGCCAGCAGTTCTGTCGGCTACGAGCAGTACTTC.

As regards this clone: Additional DNA sequences in this sample encode the identical CDR3. This chain links TRBV5-1 with TRBJ2-7; TRBD1 matches at 8 bases. The CDR3 is made up of 14 amino acids. Trimming at V came to 4 bases and at J to 4 bases, leaving 7 bases not matched to a gene. CDR1 and CDR2 from the germline V gene are SGHRS and YFSETQ. Here the CDR3 DNA reads TGCGCCAGCAGCCCCGGACAGGGTGGGTACGAGCAGTACTTC. Translated: CASSPGQGGYEQYF.